The 30 T cell receptor beta chains listed next were all sequenced from one sample in a study of technical replicates of blood from a handful of donors. Assay: immunoSEQ multiplex PCR; the TCRdb copy retains only in-frame clones and omits some. The table has 81,000 or so clones, roughly 96% seen once; the top ten hold nearly 0.2%. Specimen: T cells isolated from PBMCs. These receptors originate from a human donor in good health.

The CDR3 region has the DNA TGTGCCTGGAGTGCCGGGACAGGGATCCAAGAGACCCAGTACTTC. It is translated as CAWSAGTGIQETQYF. The chain joins TRBV30 to TRBJ2-5; 9 nucleotides match TRBD1. Germline V gene lookup returns CDR1 GTSNPN and CDR2 SVGIG (reference sequence). The V and J ends lost 1 base and 1 base, in that order; junction bases with no gene match: 4. The CDR3 extends over 15 amino acids.

The V call is TRBV7-6, the J call TRBJ2-1, with TRBD2 matching 8 bases. V lost 5 bases to trimming and J lost 2 bases; unmatched junction nucleotides: 14. Germline CDR1 is SGHVS and CDR2 is FNYEAQ. The CDR3 covers 18 residues. This CDR3 is CASSQYPREGLAYNEQFF. The CDR3 DNA follows: TGTGCCAGCAGCCAATACCCCCGGGAGGGCCTAGCCTACAATGAGCAGTTCTTC.

The gene calls are TRBV5-6 and TRBJ2-5; a possible D gene is TRBD1 (6 bases). Germline CDR1 and CDR2: SGHDT and YYEEEE. The ends were cut back, 6 bases at V and 5 bases at J, with 17 bases in the middle. This CDR3 region has 14 residues. CDR3 sequence: CASTNMGARETQYF. DNA for the CDR3: TGTGCCAGCACCAATATGGGGGCGCGGGAGACCCAGTACTTC.

The chain links TRBV29-1 to TRBJ2-7; D uncertain. The CDR3 has 11 residues. With 4 bases removed from V and 3 bases from J, the gap between germline ends came to 7 bases. Germline V gene lookup returns CDR1 SQVTM and CDR2 ANQGSEA. The CDR3 here is CSVGDYYEQYF. The CDR3 DNA is TGCAGCGTTGGAGATTACTACGAGCAGTACTTC.

The chain joins TRBV2 to TRBJ2-2; the match to TRBD2 covers 8 bases. V trimming: 9 bases; J trimming: 4 bases; junction bases outside the gene matches: 4. The germline gives CDR1 SNHLY, CDR2 FYNNEI. CDR3 length: 13 residues. CDR3 sequence: CARGLDSTGELFF. The CDR3, as DNA: TGTGCCAGGGGACTAGATAGCACCGGGGAGCTGTTTTTT.

This sequence joins TRBV18 and TRBJ1-5; 11 bases agree with TRBD1. Germline assignment: CDR1 KGHSH and CDR2 LQKENI. Losses at the gene ends were 2 bases for V and 6 bases for J; bases not matched to a gene: 6. This CDR3 spans 16 amino acids. Here the CDR3 DNA reads TGTGCCAGCTCACCAGCTGGACAGGGGGCAGGTCAGCCCCAGCATTTT. Amino acid sequence: CASSPAGQGAGQPQHF.

This chain connects TRBV19 to TRBJ2-3; 8 bases align to TRBD2. The CDR3 runs 15 residues. Trimming cost V 11 bases and J 4 bases; bases outside gene matches: 14. Germline lookup yields CDR1 LNHDA and CDR2 SQIVND (reference sequence). The CDR3 here is CALGPGGAVPDTQYF. CDR3 sequence (DNA): TGTGCCCTAGGACCCGGGGGGGCAGTCCCAGATACGCAGTATTTT.

The chain uses TRBV5-4 and TRBJ2-7; 7 bases line up with TRBD2. The V gene's germline CDR1 is SGHNT and CDR2 YYREEE (reference sequence). The CDR3 runs 16 residues. The ends lost 6 bases at V and 4 bases at J; junction bases unmatched: 16. The CDR3 nucleotides read TGTGCCAGCACCAGCTGGGGAAAGGGAGGGAAGTACGAGCAGTACTTC. This codes for CASTSWGKGGKYEQYF.

The chain uses TRBV7-9 and TRBJ1-2; D possibly corresponds to TRBD1 (5 bases). The V gene's germline CDR1 is SEHNR and CDR2 FQNEAQ (reference sequence). The CDR3 totals 14 residues. Trimming stripped 3 bases from V and 8 bases from J, with 16 bases between. The CDR3 sequence: CASSFPGGLDGYTF. In DNA form, the CDR3 reads TGTGCCAGCAGCTTCCCCGGGGGATTGGACGGCTACACCTTC.

The J gene is TRBJ1-1, the V gene TRBV18; 10 bases are a match to TRBD1. Germline CDR1 is KGHSH and CDR2 is LQKENI. The CDR3 sequence is 14 residues long. V was pared by 4 bases and J by 1 base, with 0 bases of the junction left unmatched. The CDR3 here is CASSRDRGNTEAFF. The CDR3 region has the DNA TGTGCCAGCTCACGGGACAGGGGGAACACTGAAGCTTTCTTT.

The V gene is TRBV6-1, the J gene TRBJ2-1, with unresolved D. CDR3 length equals 10 residues. V lost 11 bases to trimming and J lost 12 bases, with 14 bases between them. Germline CDR1 MNHNS, CDR2 SASEGT. The CDR3 DNA sequence: TGTGCCGCAGACATAGGATCGCAGTTCTTC. It yields the protein CAADIGSQFF.

The chain is built from TRBV11-3 and TRBJ1-1, with 8 bases identical to TRBD1. Trimming cost V 6 bases and J 5 bases; bases outside gene matches: 11. This CDR3 spans 15 amino acids. Germline CDR1 and CDR2: SGHNT and YENEEA. CDR3 region: CASRPIQGAKTEAFF. The CDR3 bases are TGTGCCAGCAGGCCAATCCAGGGGGCGAAAACTGAAGCTTTCTTT.

The V call is TRBV6-1, the J call TRBJ1-5; D not certain. The V end was cut by 4 bases, the J end by 7 bases, with 14 bases between. This CDR3 has 14 amino acids. Germline loops: CDR1 MNHNS, CDR2 SASEGT. The CDR3 spells CASSAGSFDQPQHF. The CDR3 coding sequence is TGTGCCAGCAGTGCAGGCAGTTTTGACCAGCCCCAGCATTTT.

This chain links TRBV18 with TRBJ2-5; D may be TRBD2 (6 bases). The CDR3 spans 13 residues. V was clipped by 4 bases and J by 5 bases, with 11 bases between them. The V gene's germline CDR1 is KGHSH and CDR2 LQKENI. The CDR3 bases are TGTGCCAGCTCACTTCGTCGGGAGGAGACCCAGTACTTC. Protein: CASSLRREETQYF.

The chain links TRBV6-5 to TRBJ1-2; a possible D gene is TRBD1 (5 bases). CDR1 is MNHEY, CDR2 SVGAGI, per germline. Trimming removed 11 bases from V and 8 bases from J, with 18 bases in between. The CDR3 sequence is 12 residues long. CDR3 loop: CAAVGGVGGYTF. Written as DNA, the CDR3 is TGTGCCGCCGTCGGGGGGGTCGGAGGCTACACCTTC.

V is TRBV29-1 and J is TRBJ1-2; 10 nucleotides align to TRBD1. Germline V gene data show CDR1 as SQVTM and CDR2 as ANQGSEA. CDR3 size: 13 residues. V lost 5 bases and J lost 4; bases outside the gene matches: 4. The CDR3: CSVFDRGPYGYTF. The CDR3 DNA reads TGCAGCGTTTTTGACAGGGGGCCCTATGGCTACACCTTC.

This CDR3 is CASSLLPTGGSQPQHF. CDR3 sequence (DNA): TGTGCCAGCAGCCTCCTCCCTACAGGGGGCAGTCAGCCCCAGCATTTT. This chain links TRBV27 with TRBJ1-5; 9 bases map to TRBD1. The V gene end was trimmed by 6 bases and the J gene end by 6 bases; junction bases not matched to a gene: 12. This CDR3 spans 16 amino acids. The germline V gene encodes CDR1 MNHEY and CDR2 SMNVEV (reference sequence).

A single count supports this clone. The chain combines TRBV14 with TRBJ1-1; 8 bases are shared with TRBD1. CDR3 length: 14 amino acids. J gave up 10 bases and V 2 bases, and 9 bases lay outside the gene matches. Germline loops: CDR1 SGHDN, CDR2 FVKESK. This CDR3 reads CASSQLDRDSGAFF. The CDR3 coding sequence is TGTGCCAGCAGCCAATTGGACAGGGATTCCGGAGCTTTCTTT.

This clone occurred a few times. J is TRBJ1-2 and V is TRBV7-8, with TRBD1 matching 7 bases. J was trimmed by 2 bases and V by 2 bases; bases with no gene match: 2. The CDR3 loop spans 14 amino acids. Germline CDR1 SGHVS, CDR2 FQNEAQ. For the CDR3, the DNA is TGTGCCAGCAGCTTAAGGGGACAGAACTATGGCTACACCTTC. Residues: CASSLRGQNYGYTF. The whole variable domain, remainder taken from reference TRBV7-8 and TRBJ1-2, is GAGVSQSPRYKVAKRGQDVALRCDPISGHVSLFWYQQALGQGPEFLTYFQNEAQLDKSGLPSDRFFAERPEGSVSTLKIQRTQQEDSAVYLCASSLRGQNYGYTFGSGTRLTVV.

This chain uses TRBV28 with TRBJ1-2; D gene unclear. Looked up from germline, CDR1 is MDHEN and CDR2 is SYDVKM. Between the trimmed V and J ends, which lost 7 bases and 3 bases, there was a span of 15 bases. The CDR3 totals 14 residues. The CDR3 loop is CASTPRAPYYGYTF. The CDR3 DNA reads TGTGCCAGCACCCCGAGAGCTCCCTACTATGGCTACACCTTC.

The chain employs TRBV10-2 and TRBJ2-3; 9 bases agree with TRBD2. Germline values: CDR1 WSHSY, CDR2 SAAADI. The V and J ends lost 7 bases and 4 bases, in that order; junction bases with no gene match: 12. The CDR3 has 16 amino acids. CDR3 protein: CASTPGGGRAPDTQYF. CDR3 DNA: TGCGCCAGCACCCCGGGGGGCGGGAGGGCCCCAGATACGCAGTATTTT.

This sequence joins TRBV5-1 and TRBJ1-5; D not resolved. V lost 2 bases to trimming and J lost 5 bases, with 11 bases between them. Germline V CDR1 and CDR2: SGHRS, YFSETQ. This CDR3 is built from 14 residues. The chain's CDR3 is CASSLTAGDQPQHF. The CDR3 DNA follows: TGCGCCAGCAGCTTAACAGCGGGCGATCAGCCCCAGCATTTT.

The chain has TRBV9 and TRBJ2-7; 11 nucleotides align to TRBD2. V was clipped by 2 bases and J by 3 bases; unmatched bases: 1. This CDR3 is built from 14 residues. Germline CDR1 and CDR2: SGDLS and YYNGEE. CDR3 coding DNA: TGTGCCAGCAGCGTCGGACTAGCGGGCTACGAGCAGTACTTC. Its translation is CASSVGLAGYEQYF. The variable domain in full, completed from reference TRBV9 and TRBJ2-7, reads DSGVTQTPKHLITATGQRVTLRCSPRSGDLSVYWYQQSLDQGLQFLIQYYNGEERAKGNILERFSAQQFPDLHSELNLSSLELGDSALYFCASSVGLAGYEQYFGPGTRLTVT.

This rearrangement joins TRBV2 to TRBJ2-7, with D tentatively TRBD1 (6 bases). The germline V and J ends were trimmed by 6 bases and 5 bases, with 17 bases remaining between them. This CDR3 spans 14 amino acids. Germline CDR1 is SNHLY and CDR2 is FYNNEI. CDR3 amino acids: CASSLMDSPHEQYF. In nucleotides, the CDR3 is TGTGCCAGCAGCCTGATGGACAGCCCCCACGAGCAGTACTTC. Based on the CDR3 plus reference TRBV2 and TRBJ2-7, the full variable domain is EPEVTQTPSHQVTQMGQEVILRCVPISNHLYFYWYRQILGQKVEFLVSFYNNEISEKSEIFDDQFSVERPDGSNFTLKIRSTKLEDSAMYFCASSLMDSPHEQYFGPGTRLTVT.

The chain links TRBV7-9 to TRBJ1-3, with D possibly being TRBD1 (5 bases). This CDR3 comprises 12 residues. Germline V gives CDR1 SEHNR, CDR2 FQNEAQ (reference sequence). With 5 bases removed from V and 4 bases from J, the gap between germline ends came to 6 bases. CDR3 region: CASSRQGNTIYF. As DNA, the CDR3 is TGTGCCAGCAGCCGACAGGGAAACACCATATATTTT.

The rearrangement uses TRBV6-1 and TRBJ2-7; D not certain. Trimming removed 6 bases from V and 0 bases from J, with 6 bases in between. The germline CDR1 and CDR2 sequences are MNHNS and SASEGT. This CDR3 spans 12 amino acids. CDR3 DNA: TGTGCCAGCAGCCTAAGCTCCTACGAGCAGTACTTC. Translated: CASSLSSYEQYF.

The CDR3 protein is CASSSPGLGPYF. CDR3 bases: TGTGCCAGCAGCTCTCCGGGACTAGGCCCGTATTTT. The chain has TRBV11-2 and TRBJ2-3; 8 bases map to TRBD2. The CDR3 is made up of 12 amino acids. Germline CDR1 reads SGHAT; CDR2 reads FQNNGV. The V and J ends lost 4 bases and 14 bases, in that order; junction bases with no gene match: 8.

J is TRBJ1-5 and V is TRBV30; D possibly corresponds to TRBD1 (5 bases). This CDR3 region has 14 residues. V lost 5 bases and J 5 bases, leaving 16 bases between the germline ends. The germline gives CDR1 GTSNPN, CDR2 SVGIG (reference sequence). DNA of the CDR3: TGTGCCTGGGGGCAGGACATCGCTTATCAGCCCCAGCATTTT. Its protein product is CAWGQDIAYQPQHF.

The chain recombines TRBV4-1 with TRBJ2-7; the match to TRBD1 covers 7 bases. The germline gives CDR1 MGHRA, CDR2 YSYEKL. Trimming took 3 bases from V and 3 from J; bases not matched to a gene: 5. The CDR3 totals 14 residues. CDR3 coding DNA: TGCGCCAGCAGCCACGAGGGACAGAACTACGAGCAGTACTTC. This sequence encodes CASSHEGQNYEQYF.

This rearrangement joins TRBV4-1 to TRBJ2-2, with D tentatively TRBD2 (6 bases). Trimming stripped 1 base from V and 4 bases from J, with 16 bases between. Germline-derived CDR1 and CDR2 are MGHRA and YSYEKL. The CDR3 runs to 17 residues. In nucleotides, the CDR3 is TGCGCCAGCAGCCAAGTGGGCCAGCGGGCGGGCACCGGGGAGCTGTTTTTT. Protein sequence: CASSQVGQRAGTGELFF.